This T cell receptor beta chain is drawn from a study of T cell responses to AZD1222 COVID-19 vaccine. Sequencing was performed with immunoSEQ multiplex PCR; in TCRdb, only in-frame clones are kept and a portion is missing. The sample records over 110,000 clones, around 90% being singletons. Sequenced material: peripheral blood, taken on day 0 of AZD1222 vaccination. This TCR was recovered from an adult in good health.

CDR3 residues: CASSSHPTNTEAFF. For the CDR3, the DNA is TGTGCCAGCAGCTCGCATCCTACCAACACTGAAGCTTTCTTT. The rearrangement joins TRBV7-2 to TRBJ1-1, with D uncertain. This CDR3 region has 14 residues. Trimming shortened V by 4 bases and J by 2 bases, and 11 bases separated the two germline ends. The germline V gene encodes CDR1 SGHTA and CDR2 FQGNSA.